Presented here are 20 T cell receptor beta chains from one specimen sequenced in a study of metastatic and nonmetastatic thyroid tumors. MiXCR re-clonotyped the PCR reads for TCRdb. The table lists 15,000 to 20,000 clones, under 40% of them singletons. Before thyroid surgery, none of the patients had received any treatment. Material: tumor tissue. These receptors all come from a male donor with papillary thyroid cancer or a benign thyroid nodule (not recorded which). Some clones in this sample may be carry-over from other donors' samples.

This chain uses TRBV11-2 with TRBJ2-6; D call uncertain. The CDR3 runs 19 residues. Trimming shortened V by 5 bases and J by 2 bases, and 22 bases separated the two germline ends. The germline gives CDR1 SGHAT, CDR2 FQNNGV. In DNA, the CDR3 is TGTGCCAGCAGCCGTTGGTTCCGGGCTAGTGTACCTGGGGCCAACGTCCTGACTTTC. Amino acids: CASSRWFRASVPGANVLTF.

The chain has TRBV20-1 and TRBJ2-4, with 10 positions matching TRBD2. V lost 6 bases, J lost 2 bases, and 10 bases stayed unmatched. There are 16 residues in the CDR3. Germline-derived CDR1 and CDR2 are DFQATT and SNEGSKA (reference sequence). Here the CDR3 reads CSAQGLAGETKNIQYF. The CDR3 nucleotides read TGCAGTGCCCAGGGGCTAGCGGGAGAAACCAAAAACATTCAGTACTTC.

This clone has at least ten counts. Here the CDR3 reads CSARIRGRNLNYGYTF. CDR3 in DNA: TGCAGTGCTAGAATTAGAGGGCGGAACCTTAACTATGGCTACACCTTC. The V and J genes are TRBV20-1 and TRBJ1-2; D is ambiguous. The CDR3 covers 16 residues. Per germline, CDR1 DFQATT and CDR2 SNEGSKA (reference sequence). The germline V and J ends were trimmed by 2 bases and 1 base, with 17 bases remaining between them.

This chain connects TRBV20-1 to TRBJ2-1; 7 bases match TRBD1. Germline V gene data show CDR1 as DFQATT and CDR2 as SNEGSKA (reference sequence). The CDR3 is made up of 14 amino acids. Germline trimming cut 6 bases from V and 7 bases from J; bases unmatched to any gene: 12. The CDR3: CSAHQPSQGNEQFF. In DNA, the CDR3 is TGCAGTGCCCACCAGCCGTCACAGGGGAATGAGCAGTTCTTC.

There are many counts of this clone. This clone may be a read error of a much larger clone one base away. This sequence joins TRBV30 and TRBJ2-7; 8 bases line up with TRBD1. V was pared by 4 bases and J by 4 bases, with 9 bases of the junction left unmatched. Germline lookup yields CDR1 GTSNPN and CDR2 SVGIG (reference sequence). This CDR3 spans 14 amino acids. CDR3 coding DNA: TGTGCCTGGACAAGACAGGGGAATCATTACGAGCAGTACTTC. Its protein is CAWTRQGNHYEQYF.

The chain carries TRBV28 and TRBJ2-7; the D gene could be TRBD1 or TRBD2 (5 bases each). Deletions cut 6 bases from V and 4 bases from J, with 22 bases between. Germline V gives CDR1 MDHEN, CDR2 SYDVKM. The CDR3 contains 16 residues. CDR3 protein: CASSQPTRGISYEQYF. DNA for the CDR3: TGTGCCAGCAGCCAACCAACTAGGGGCATTTCGTACGAGCAGTACTTC.

The chain couples TRBV5-4 to TRBJ2-3, with D hard to call. Deletions cut 1 base from V and 4 bases from J, with 4 bases between. The CDR3 covers 12 residues. Germline V gives CDR1 SGHNT, CDR2 YYREEE (reference sequence). The CDR3 spells CASSLTSDTQYF. DNA for the CDR3: TGTGCCAGCAGCTTGACGTCAGATACGCAGTATTTT.

This clone appeared many times. The rearrangement links TRBV6-1 to TRBJ1-3; D unresolved. Germline CDR1 and CDR2: MNHNS and SASEGT. Trimming took off 6 bases at V and 3 bases at J, with 15 bases between the two ends. The CDR3 is made up of 15 amino acids. The CDR3 is CASSPKSRIGNTIYF. CDR3 nucleotides: TGTGCCAGCAGCCCTAAAAGTCGGATTGGAAACACCATATATTTT.

A note on this clone: Likely a read error: the CDR3 ends without its conserved phenylalanine or tryptophan. This chain links TRBV9 with TRBJ2-5; tentative D call: TRBD2 (6 bases). Germline CDR1 is SGDLS and CDR2 is YYNGEE. CDR3 size: 17 residues. Trimming cost V 2 bases and J 7 bases, with 24 bases left between them. CDR3 sequence reads: CASSVGGLGGSRVTQYV. The CDR3 DNA sequence: TGTGCCAGCAGCGTGGGGGGACTCGGCGGCAGTCGAGTGACCCAGTACGTC.

This clone appeared a few times. The DNA of the CDR3 is TGTGCCAGCACCCTGAACCCCGGAAGAACTGAAGCTTTCTTT. Translated: CASTLNPGRTEAFF. The chain carries TRBV6-1 and TRBJ1-1, with D unresolved. Trimming left V 7 bases short and J 5 bases short, with 17 bases between. The germline gives CDR1 MNHNS, CDR2 SASEGT. The CDR3 runs 14 residues.

This chain uses TRBV20-1 with TRBJ2-1; D is tentatively TRBD1 or TRBD2 (5 bases each). The CDR3 covers 14 residues. Per the germline V gene, CDR1 is DFQATT and CDR2 is SNEGSKA (reference sequence). Trimming left V 6 bases short and J 0 bases short, with 12 bases between. In nucleotides, the CDR3 is TGCAGTGCCGCGGTTGGGGGCTCCTACAATGAGCAGTTCTTC. This translates into CSAAVGGSYNEQFF.

This clone was seen a few times. The chain combines TRBV12-3 or TRBV12-4 with TRBJ1-2; 8 bases align to TRBD1. The CDR3 sequence is 17 residues long. J gave up 6 bases and V 2 bases, and 14 bases lay outside the gene matches. CDR3 loop: CASSLSAAYRGSDGYTF. CDR3 DNA: TGTGCCAGCAGTTTATCGGCCGCGTACAGGGGGTCGGATGGCTACACCTTC.

By its share, this clone is medium-sized. The chain employs TRBV9 and TRBJ2-2, with no clear D. V lost 0 bases to trimming and J lost 2 bases, with 8 bases between them. This CDR3 spans 15 amino acids. The germline CDR1 and CDR2 sequences are SGDLS and YYNGEE. In DNA form, the CDR3 reads TGTGCCAGCAGCGTAGGGCAGGTTAACACCGGGGAGCTGTTTTTT. It translates to CASSVGQVNTGELFF.

This rearrangement joins TRBV4-3 to TRBJ2-4; 9 bases map to TRBD1. Germline lookup yields CDR1 LGHNA and CDR2 YSLEER. Unmatched junction bases numbered 4, after V lost 3 bases and J lost 7 bases. The CDR3 extends over 14 amino acids. CDR3 region: CASSQGQGGNIQYF. As DNA, the CDR3 is TGCGCCAGCAGCCAGGGACAGGGAGGGAACATTCAGTACTTC.

The chain uses TRBV19 and TRBJ2-3; 7 bases match TRBD2. Germline loops: CDR1 LNHDA, CDR2 SQIVND (reference sequence). The CDR3 extends over 16 amino acids. Trimming at V came to 3 bases and at J to 1 base, leaving 7 bases not matched to a gene. CDR3 DNA: TGTGCCAGTAGTATCCCTAGCGCGGGGGGCACAGATACGCAGTATTTT. Its translation is CASSIPSAGGTDTQYF.

This clone has at least ten counts. This chain uses TRBV4-2 with TRBJ2-1, with 7 bases that match TRBD2. The V gene's germline CDR1 is LGHNA and CDR2 YNFKEQ. The CDR3 covers 16 residues. V dropped 4 bases and J dropped 1; count of bases not matched to a gene: 7. The CDR3 sequence is CASSPPPGGSYNEQFF. The CDR3 bases are TGTGCCAGCAGCCCCCCCCCGGGGGGATCCTACAATGAGCAGTTCTTC.

V usage is TRBV18 and J usage is TRBJ2-7; 9 positions agree with TRBD1. CDR3 length: 15 amino acids. J was trimmed by 1 base and V by 8 bases; bases with no gene match: 9. From germline, CDR1 is KGHSH and CDR2 LQKENI. The DNA for the CDR3 is TGTGCCAGCCAACGACAGGGGGGCAAATCCTACGAGCAGTACTTC. Encoded protein: CASQRQGGKSYEQYF.

This clone rates as medium-sized (0.01 to 0.1%). CDR3 sequence reads: CASSVEGGNQPQHF. The CDR3 region has the DNA TGTGCCAGCAGCGTAGAGGGGGGCAATCAGCCCCAGCATTTT. The V call is TRBV9, the J call TRBJ1-5; possible D gene TRBD1, 6 bases. V lost 0 bases, J lost 2 bases, and 6 bases lay in between. The V gene's germline CDR1 is SGDLS and CDR2 YYNGEE. The CDR3 sequence is 14 residues long.

A remark on this clone: Mismatch with germline at one junction end may stem from a read error. The CDR3 spells CASSPSTGAQATQYF. In nucleotides, the CDR3 is TGTGCCAGCAGTCCCTCGACAGGGGCACAAGCGACCCAGTACTTC. This sequence joins TRBV25-1 and TRBJ2-5; 8 nucleotides match TRBD1. Per germline, CDR1 MGHDK and CDR2 SYGVNS. The CDR3 totals 15 residues.

The V gene is TRBV11-3, the J gene TRBJ1-1, with D possibly matching TRBD1 (5 bases). Deletions cut 5 bases from V and 5 bases from J, with 18 bases between. CDR3 length equals 15 residues. In germline, CDR1 is SGHNT, CDR2 YENEEA. CDR3 coding DNA: TGTGCCAGCAGCGACCCCTATGTCGGGGGGACTGAAGCTTTCTTT. This sequence encodes CASSDPYVGGTEAFF.